These 5 T cell receptor beta chains were sequenced from one sample in a study of vaccination and CD4 T cells after COVID-19. Scientists ran DNA taken from cultured CD4+ T cells through the Oncomine TCR Beta short-read assay for sequencing. TCRdb processed the PCR reads anew with MiXCR; each CDR3 protein has one entry. The data show 10,000 or so distinct CDR3 sequences, 40% to 65% seen once. The treatment here: approximately nine-day PBMC culture with coronavirus spike peptide pools or control peptides (ViraFEST assay). Their target antigens are unknown. Sequenced input: CD4+ T cells from blood, cultured in vitro. These receptors were collected from a human donor who had recovered from COVID-19.

This clonotype was found a few times. This CDR3 is CSARDPAGGQNIQYF. The CDR3 region has the DNA TGCAGTGCTAGAGATCCAGCGGGGGGGCAAAACATTCAGTACTTC. This chain uses TRBV20-1 with TRBJ2-4, with 10 bases lining up with TRBD2. This CDR3 is built from 15 residues. V dropped 0 bases and J dropped 5; count of bases not matched to a gene: 4. Germline CDR1 reads DFQATT; CDR2 reads SNEGSKA (reference sequence).

This clonotype appeared once. The chain links TRBV7-2 to TRBJ2-3, with a weak D call TRBD2 (6 bases). V was clipped by 6 bases and J by 5 bases, with 18 bases between them. CDR1 is SGHTA, CDR2 FQGNSA, per germline. This CDR3 contains 15 residues. CDR3 amino acids: CASSPRRGAGDTQYF. The CDR3 DNA follows: TGTGCCAGCAGTCCCAGGCGCGGGGCCGGAGATACGCAGTATTTT.

This clonotype was detected only a few times. This chain joins TRBV30 and TRBJ1-1; maybe TRBD1 (5 bases). Trimming stripped 2 bases from V and 3 bases from J, with 19 bases between. Per the germline V gene, CDR1 is GTSNPN and CDR2 is SVGIG (reference sequence). The CDR3 loop spans 16 amino acids. Here the CDR3 DNA reads TGTGCCTGGAGTACTTGGACATCGGGAGAAGACACTGAAGCTTTCTTT. The encoded protein is CAWSTWTSGEDTEAFF.

J is TRBJ2-5 and V is TRBV18; D possibly corresponds to TRBD1 (6 bases). The ends were cut back, 3 bases at V and 0 bases at J, with 14 bases in the middle. CDR1 is KGHSH, CDR2 LQKENI, per germline. CDR3 length: 16 amino acids. Here the CDR3 DNA reads TGTGCCAGCTCACCCTACCTACAGGGTAACCAAGAGACCCAGTACTTC. Translation: CASSPYLQGNQETQYF.

The chain combines TRBV20-1 with TRBJ1-4; 8 bases align to TRBD1. V lost 1 base and J lost 4; bases outside the gene matches: 5. The CDR3 runs to 15 residues. Germline CDR1 reads DFQATT; CDR2 reads SNEGSKA (reference sequence). The CDR3 reads CSARVRTGLNEKLFF. As DNA, the CDR3 is TGCAGTGCTAGAGTTAGGACAGGGCTTAATGAAAAACTGTTTTTT.